This T cell receptor (beta chain) derives from a study of blood T cell repertoires in COVID-19. Study overall: COVID-19 samples collected from the United States, Italy and Spain covered acute and convalescent phases.

As processed by the authors: Amplifying reference gene primers gave estimates of nucleated cell counts. TCRdb's copy holds only in-frame clones and misses some; the assay was immunoSEQ multiplex PCR. V and J calls and clone size are as listed in that table; D and trimming were resolved from the DNA. The table lists 120,000 to 150,000 clones, approximately 85% of them singletons. Germline V lookup: CDR1 SGHTA, CDR2 FQGNSA. V gave up 1 base and J gave up 4 bases, with 14 bases separating them. The CDR3 runs 15 residues. The TCR originated in a woman over 75 with acute or convalescent COVID-19. The sequenced material came from peripheral blood. The chain employs TRBV7-2 and TRBJ2-7, with D possibly matching TRBD2 (6 bases). The CDR3 sequence is CASSLEGLELYEQYF. The CDR3 DNA reads TGTGCCAGCAGCTTAGAGGGACTCGAGTTGTACGAGCAGTACTTC. The full variable domain, in which reference TRBV7-2 and TRBJ2-7 provide the parts outside the CDR3, is GAGVSQSPSNKVTEKGKDVELRCDPISGHTALYWYRQSLGQGLEFLIYFQGNSAPDKSGLPSDRFSAERTGGSVSTLTIQRTQQEDSAVYLCASSLEGLELYEQYFGPGTRLTVT.